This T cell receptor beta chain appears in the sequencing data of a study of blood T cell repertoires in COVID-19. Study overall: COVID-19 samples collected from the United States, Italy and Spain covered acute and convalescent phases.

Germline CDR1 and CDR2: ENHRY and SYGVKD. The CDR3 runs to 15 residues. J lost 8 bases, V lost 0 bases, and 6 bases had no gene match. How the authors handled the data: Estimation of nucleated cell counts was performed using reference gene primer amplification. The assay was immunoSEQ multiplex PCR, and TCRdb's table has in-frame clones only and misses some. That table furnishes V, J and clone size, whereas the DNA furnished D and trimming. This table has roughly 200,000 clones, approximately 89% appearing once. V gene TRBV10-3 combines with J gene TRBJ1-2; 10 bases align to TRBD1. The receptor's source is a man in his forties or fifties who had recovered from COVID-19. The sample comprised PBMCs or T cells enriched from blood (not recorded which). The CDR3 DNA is TGTGCCATCAGTGAGTCGGGGACAGGGGTAGGAGGCTACACCTTC. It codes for CAISESGTGVGGYTF.